Listed below are T cell receptor beta chains from one sample, sequenced in a study of T cells in Graves' hyperthyroidism and ophthalmopathy. TCRdb reanalysed the multiplex PCR reads using MiXCR and keeps one entry per CDR3 protein. Here the sample spans 640,000 or so distinct CDR3 sequences, 14% being singletons. Sequenced sample: blood. These receptors were collected from a woman aged 18-29 years with Graves' ophthalmopathy. The CDR3 runs from the conserved cysteine through the conserved F or W. D genes are given only for firm matches. Clone size is not always given. Where it is, it says once, few, many or a class for expanded clones.

clone_size d_call j_call v_call cdr3_aa cdr3_nt
. TRBD1 TRBJ1-5 TRBV4-1 CASSRWTGGWNQPQHF TGCGCCAGCAGCCGATGGACAGGGGGATGGAATCAGCCCCAGCATTTT
many . TRBJ2-1 TRBV6-2/TRBV6-3 CASSYLADEQFF TGTGCCAGCAGTTACCTAGCAGATGAGCAGTTCTTC
few . TRBJ1-2 TRBV18 CASSPLETGNYGYTF TGTGCCAGCTCACCACTTGAAACAGGGAACTATGGCTACACCTTC
many TRBD1 TRBJ2-7 TRBV11-2 CASSLTGGESYEQYF TGTGCCAGCAGCCTCACAGGGGGTGAGTCCTACGAGCAGTACTTC
many TRBD1 TRBJ1-6 TRBV19 CASSSADRGNSPLHF TGTGCCAGTAGTAGTGCCGACAGGGGGAATTCACCCCTCCACTTT
few TRBD2 TRBJ2-1 TRBV11-2 CASSLAGTSGPAGFNEQFF TGTGCCAGCAGCTTAGCCGGGACTAGCGGTCCCGCGGGGTTTAATGAGCAGTTCTTC
few . TRBJ2-7 TRBV5-6 CASTPRGTFSYEQYF TGTGCCAGCACCCCTCGTGGCACTTTCTCCTACGAGCAGTACTTC
many . TRBJ2-1 TRBV7-2 CASRVPNYNEQFF TGTGCCAGCAGGGTTCCAAACTATAATGAGCAGTTCTTC
. . TRBJ2-5 TRBV9 CASSLPRETQYF TGTGCCAGCAGCCTCCCCAGGGAGACCCAGTACTTC
few TRBD2 TRBJ2-5 TRBV18 CASSPSLAGNQETQYF TGTGCCAGCTCACCGTCACTAGCGGGAAACCAAGAGACCCAGTACTTC